The entry that follows covers one T cell receptor (beta chain) sequence. Its antigen is not known. Sample time point: baseline pretreatment blood. Specified treatment: 15 Gy SBRT to primary tumor, nephrectomy 4 weeks later. After SBRT, blood was collected at 2 and 4 weeks, plus baseline. The data derive from a study of radiation and T cells in renal cell carcinoma. Study in general: Nephrectomy followed 15 Gy stereotactic body radiation by 4 weeks.

Study-wide points: Baseline intratumoral clonotype presence is unknown without pretreatment biopsies.

The data were produced by immunoSEQ multiplex PCR, yet TCRdb's version contains in-frame clones alone and is incomplete. The sample lists 140,000 to 150,000 clones; around 90% were seen once. This specimen consisted of blood, obtained from a patient whose treatment included radiotherapy and nephrectomy. The TCR originated in a woman in her seventies with renal cell carcinoma.

The CDR3 nucleotides read TGTGCCAGTAAGAGTCGGACCGGGGAGCTGTTTTTT. This codes for CASKSRTGELFF. The chain uses TRBV19 and TRBJ2-2, with D unresolved. CDR1 and CDR2 (germline): LNHDA, SQIVND (reference sequence). The CDR3 contains 12 residues. Trimming pared 7 bases from V and 5 bases from J, leaving 8 bases between.